This T cell receptor (beta chain) was captured by sequencing in a study of Ad26.COV2.S vaccination and SARS-CoV-2 variants. Treatment noted: around 19 received Ad26.COV2.S at low or high dose, single or two shots; roughly five received placebo; per-sample allocation not given. Specimens were obtained on day 63 following the first vaccine or placebo injection. Based in Boston, the donor was an adult of 18-55 years. Trimming removed 6 bases from V and 5 bases from J, with 19 bases in between. The CDR3 loop spans 15 amino acids. Germline V CDR1 and CDR2: MNHNY, SVGAGI (reference sequence). Sequencing used immunoSEQ multiplex PCR; TCRdb keeps in-frame clones, though not all of them. The sample has fewer than 400,000 clones; around four fifths are singletons.

Sequenced here: peripheral blood, sampled in a trial of Ad26.COV2.S vaccine versus placebo. The clonotype comes from a person between 18 and 65 years old who received the Ad26.COV2.S COVID-19 vaccine or a placebo. The chain uses TRBV6-6 and TRBJ2-5, with a tentative D call TRBD1 (6 bases). The CDR3 coding sequence is TGTGCCAGCAGCCACAGGGTGTCCCAGGGGGAGACCCAGTACTTC. Residues: CASSHRVSQGETQYF.